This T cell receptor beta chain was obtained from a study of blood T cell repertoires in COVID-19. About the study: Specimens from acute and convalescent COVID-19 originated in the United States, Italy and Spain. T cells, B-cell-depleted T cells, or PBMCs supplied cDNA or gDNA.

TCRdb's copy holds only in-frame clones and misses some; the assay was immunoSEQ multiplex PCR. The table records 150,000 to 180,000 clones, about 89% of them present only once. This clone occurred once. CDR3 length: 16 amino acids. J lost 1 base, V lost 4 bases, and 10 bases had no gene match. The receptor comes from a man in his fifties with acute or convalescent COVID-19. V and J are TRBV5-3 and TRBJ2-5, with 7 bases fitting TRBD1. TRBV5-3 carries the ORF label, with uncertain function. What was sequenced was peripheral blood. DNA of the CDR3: TGTGCCAGAAGCCAAAACAGGGGTTTGTGCCAAGAGACCCAGTACTTC. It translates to CARSQNRGLCQETQYF.